This T cell receptor beta chain was found in a study of blood T cell repertoires in COVID-19. Study in general: There were acute and convalescent COVID-19 samples, and they came from the United States, Italy and Spain.

Some clones are missing from TCRdb's copy, which holds only in-frame ones; the method was immunoSEQ multiplex PCR. The sample has 180,000 or so clones; about three quarters are singletons. Between the trimmed V and J ends, which lost 0 bases and 9 bases, there was a span of 16 bases. This CDR3 is built from 15 residues. Germline V gene data show CDR1 as SGHRS and CDR2 as YFSETQ. This receptor was taken from a woman aged 50 to 65 with active or convalescent COVID-19. V and J are TRBV5-1 and TRBJ2-1, with D possibly being TRBD1 (5 bases). The sequenced material came from peripheral blood. As DNA, the CDR3 is TGCGCCAGCAGCTTGGGTCTAGGGGTCGGTAGTGAGCAGTTCTTC. Its translation: CASSLGLGVGSEQFF.